This T cell receptor beta chain was recovered during a study of technical replicates of blood from a few donors. Method: immunoSEQ multiplex PCR; TCRdb's copy keeps in-frame clones and lacks some. The data hold under 55,000 clones, with about 96% observed a single time. This clone was picked up one time. Germline CDR1 reads MGHDK; CDR2 reads SYGVNS. The CDR3 has 16 residues. Between the trimmed V and J ends, which lost 6 bases and 0 bases, there was a span of 15 bases. This sequence was found in a human donor in good health. Sequences were obtained from T cells isolated from PBMCs. The chain has TRBV25-1 and TRBJ2-1; D perhaps matches TRBD1 (6 bases). This CDR3 reads CASRQGPSSSYNEQFF. CDR3 DNA sequence: TGTGCCAGCAGACAGGGTCCATCCAGCTCCTACAATGAGCAGTTCTTC.